The 15 T cell receptor beta chains below all came from one sample that was sequenced in a study of monozygotic twins with inflammatory bowel disease. TCRdb re-called the 5' RACE reads, yielding one record per CDR3 amino acid sequence without DNA. This sample's clone table lists fewer than 200,000 distinct CDR3 sequences. Sequenced material: blood. These receptors came from a human donor with ulcerative colitis or Crohn's disease, or a healthy co-twin of an affected twin (not recorded which).

The gene calls are TRBV4-3 and TRBJ2-7. Germline loops: CDR1 LGHNA, CDR2 YSLEER. The CDR3 contains 16 residues. The CDR3 here is CASSQDLARASYEQYF.

This chain joins TRBV9 and TRBJ2-1; absent DNA, TCRdb's TRBD2 call cannot be checked. CDR3 length equals 16 residues. From germline, CDR1 is SGDLS and CDR2 YYNGEE. This CDR3 reads CASSVETSVSYNEQFF. Drawing the rest from reference TRBV9 and TRBJ2-1, the complete variable domain is DSGVTQTPKHLITATGQRVTLRCSPRSGDLSVYWYQQSLDQGLQFLIQYYNGEERAKGNILERFSAQQFPDLHSELNLSSLELGDSALYFCASSVETSVSYNEQFFGPGTRLTVL.

J is TRBJ1-1 and V is TRBV5-1; TCRdb names TRBD1, which stays unverified in the absence of DNA. This CDR3 contains 14 residues. Germline lookup yields CDR1 SGHRS and CDR2 YFSETQ. CDR3 sequence reads: CASSLGQGAPEAFF.

V gene TRBV7-9 combines with J gene TRBJ1-5; with no DNA, the TCRdb D assignment of TRBD1 cannot be verified. The CDR3 sequence is 15 residues long. Germline V lookup: CDR1 SEHNR, CDR2 FQNEAQ (reference sequence). Here the CDR3 reads CASSSTIGANQPQHF. Based on the CDR3 plus reference TRBV7-9 and TRBJ1-5, the full variable domain is DTGVSQNPRHKITKRGQNVTFRCDPISEHNRLYWYRQTLGQGPEFLTYFQNEAQLEKSRLLSDRFSAERPKGSFSTLEIQRTEQGDSAMYLCASSSTIGANQPQHFGDGTRLSIL.

This rearrangement joins TRBV11-2 to TRBJ2-2; the TCRdb call, TRBD2, lacks DNA for checking. Germline lookup yields CDR1 SGHAT and CDR2 FQNNGV. The CDR3 runs to 17 residues. CDR3 in amino acids: CASSKGLAGARGGELFF.

This sequence joins TRBV20-1 and TRBJ2-1; as DNA is missing, the TRBD1 call by TCRdb cannot be tested. The germline gives CDR1 DFQATT, CDR2 SNEGSKA (reference sequence). The CDR3 is 15 residues long. The CDR3 reads CSASGTSRGYNEQFF.

The genes are TRBV6-2 or TRBV6-3 and TRBJ1-1; TCRdb picks TRBD1, but there is no DNA to check that call. Germline-derived CDR1 and CDR2 are MNHEY and SVGEGT. The CDR3 runs to 15 residues. The CDR3 protein is CASSYTQGLGTEAFF.

The CDR3 protein is CASSGGTGGTEAFF. The chain has TRBV5-1 and TRBJ1-1; TCRdb's D call of TRBD1 is untestable without DNA. Germline values: CDR1 SGHRS, CDR2 YFSETQ. CDR3 length: 14 residues.

The chain employs TRBV4-3 and TRBJ2-2; there is no DNA to check the TCRdb D call of TRBD1. The CDR3 runs to 18 residues. Germline loops: CDR1 LGHNA, CDR2 YSLEER. The CDR3 sequence: CASSQVRQLPLNTGELFF.

The chain combines TRBV5-1 with TRBJ1-1; with no DNA, the TCRdb D assignment of TRBD1 cannot be verified. This CDR3 is 15 amino acids long. The germline gives CDR1 SGHRS, CDR2 YFSETQ. CDR3 sequence reads: CASSLGQGRNTEAFF.

The V gene is TRBV5-1, the J gene TRBJ2-5; there is no DNA to check the TCRdb D call of TRBD2. The germline CDR1 and CDR2 sequences are SGHRS and YFSETQ. The CDR3 is 15 amino acids. The CDR3 sequence is CASSWELARRETQYF.

This chain uses TRBV6-2 or TRBV6-3 with TRBJ2-7; checking the TCRdb D call of TRBD2 is not possible without DNA. The CDR3 has 14 amino acids. Germline V gives CDR1 MNHEY, CDR2 SVGEGT. The CDR3 loop reads CASSYYGRRYEQYF.

The chain employs TRBV5-1 and TRBJ2-1; TCRdb calls TRBD2, which cannot be checked without DNA. The CDR3 length is 15 residues. CDR1 is SGHRS, CDR2 YFSETQ, per germline. CDR3 in amino acids: CASSLVAGGFNEQFF.

The chain couples TRBV7-6 to TRBJ2-7; TCRdb's D call of TRBD1 is untestable without DNA. CDR1 is SGHVS, CDR2 FNYEAQ, per germline. The CDR3 contains 13 residues. CDR3 sequence reads: CASSLDGAGEQYF.

V and J are TRBV5-1 and TRBJ1-6; TCRdb reports TRBD1, a call that lacks DNA to check it against. CDR1 and CDR2 from the germline V gene are SGHRS and YFSETQ. This CDR3 comprises 16 residues. The CDR3 reads CASSLGLGQGTSPLHF.